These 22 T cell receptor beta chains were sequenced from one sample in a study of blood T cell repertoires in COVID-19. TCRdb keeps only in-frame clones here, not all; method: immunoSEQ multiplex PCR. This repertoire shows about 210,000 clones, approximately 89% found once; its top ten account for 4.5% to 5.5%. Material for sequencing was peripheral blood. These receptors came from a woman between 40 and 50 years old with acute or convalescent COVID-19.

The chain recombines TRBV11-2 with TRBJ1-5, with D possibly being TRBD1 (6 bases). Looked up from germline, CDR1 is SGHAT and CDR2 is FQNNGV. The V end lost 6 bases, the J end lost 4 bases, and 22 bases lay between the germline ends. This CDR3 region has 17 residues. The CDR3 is CASSSFPGHLGNQPQHF. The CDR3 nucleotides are TGTGCCAGCAGTTCGTTTCCGGGACACCTTGGGAATCAGCCCCAGCATTTT.

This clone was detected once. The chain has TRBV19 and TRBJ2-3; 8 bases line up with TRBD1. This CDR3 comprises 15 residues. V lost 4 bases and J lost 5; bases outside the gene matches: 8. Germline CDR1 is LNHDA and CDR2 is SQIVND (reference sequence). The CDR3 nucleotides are TGTGCCAGTAGTAGCAATACAGGGGGGAGAGATACGCAGTATTTT. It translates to CASSSNTGGRDTQYF. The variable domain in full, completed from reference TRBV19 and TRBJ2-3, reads DGGITQSPKYLFRKEGQNVTLSCEQNLNHDAMYWYRQDPGQGLRLIYYSQIVNDFQKGDIAEGYSVSREKKESFPLTVTSAQKNPTAFYLCASSSNTGGRDTQYFGPGTRLTVL.

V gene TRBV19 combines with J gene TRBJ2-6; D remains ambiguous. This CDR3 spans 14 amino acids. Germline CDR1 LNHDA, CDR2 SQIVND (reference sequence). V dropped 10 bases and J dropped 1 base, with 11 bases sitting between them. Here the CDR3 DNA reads TGTGCCACGACATCCCAATCTGGGGCCAACGTCCTGACTTTC. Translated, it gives CATTSQSGANVLTF.

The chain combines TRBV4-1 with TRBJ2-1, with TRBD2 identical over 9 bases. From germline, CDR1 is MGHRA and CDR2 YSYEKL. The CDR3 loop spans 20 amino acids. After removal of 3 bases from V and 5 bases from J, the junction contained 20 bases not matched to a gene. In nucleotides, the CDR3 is TGCGCCAGCAGCCACCCGGTGTTACTCTCAGCGGGGGGAAACCACAATGAGCAGTTCTTC. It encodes CASSHPVLLSAGGNHNEQFF.

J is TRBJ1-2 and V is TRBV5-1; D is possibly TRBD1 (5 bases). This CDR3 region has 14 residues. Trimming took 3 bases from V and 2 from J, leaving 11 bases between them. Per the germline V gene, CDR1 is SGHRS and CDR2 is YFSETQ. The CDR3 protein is CASSSHRFNYGYTF. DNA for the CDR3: TGCGCCAGCAGCTCTCACAGGTTCAACTATGGCTACACCTTC.

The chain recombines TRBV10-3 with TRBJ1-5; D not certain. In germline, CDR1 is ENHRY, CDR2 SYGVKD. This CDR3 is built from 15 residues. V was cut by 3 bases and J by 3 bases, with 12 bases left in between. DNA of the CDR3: TGTGCCATCAGTGACAGGTCGGTTTTCAATCAGCCCCAGCATTTT. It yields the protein CAISDRSVFNQPQHF.

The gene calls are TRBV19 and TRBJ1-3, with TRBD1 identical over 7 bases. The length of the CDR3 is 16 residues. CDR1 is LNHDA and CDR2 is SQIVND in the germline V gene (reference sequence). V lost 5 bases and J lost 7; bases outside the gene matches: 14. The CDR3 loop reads CASSVPGTVGGNTIYF. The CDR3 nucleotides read TGTGCCAGTAGTGTGCCCGGGACAGTTGGTGGGAACACCATATATTTT. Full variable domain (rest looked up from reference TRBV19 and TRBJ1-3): DGGITQSPKYLFRKEGQNVTLSCEQNLNHDAMYWYRQDPGQGLRLIYYSQIVNDFQKGDIAEGYSVSREKKESFPLTVTSAQKNPTAFYLCASSVPGTVGGNTIYFGEGSWLTVV.

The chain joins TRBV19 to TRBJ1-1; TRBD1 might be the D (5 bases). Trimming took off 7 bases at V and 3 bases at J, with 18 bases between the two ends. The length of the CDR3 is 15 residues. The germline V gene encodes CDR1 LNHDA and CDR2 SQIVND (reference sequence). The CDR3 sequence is CASIRAQGKDTEAFF. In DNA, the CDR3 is TGTGCCAGTATCAGGGCCCAGGGCAAGGACACTGAAGCTTTCTTT.

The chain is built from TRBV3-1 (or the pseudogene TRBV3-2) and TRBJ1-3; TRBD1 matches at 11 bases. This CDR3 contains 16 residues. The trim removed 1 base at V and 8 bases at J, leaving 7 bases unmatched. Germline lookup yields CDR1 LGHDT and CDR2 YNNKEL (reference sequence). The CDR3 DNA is TGTGCCAGCAGCCAAGGTGACGGGACAGGGGGGCACACCATATATTTT. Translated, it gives CASSQGDGTGGHTIYF.

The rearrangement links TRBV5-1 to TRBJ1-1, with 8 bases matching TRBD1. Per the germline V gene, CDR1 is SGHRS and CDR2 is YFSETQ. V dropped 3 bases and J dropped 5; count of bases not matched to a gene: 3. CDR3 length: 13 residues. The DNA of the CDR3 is TGCGCCAGCAGCTCAAGGACAGGGACTGAAGCTTTCTTT. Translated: CASSSRTGTEAFF.

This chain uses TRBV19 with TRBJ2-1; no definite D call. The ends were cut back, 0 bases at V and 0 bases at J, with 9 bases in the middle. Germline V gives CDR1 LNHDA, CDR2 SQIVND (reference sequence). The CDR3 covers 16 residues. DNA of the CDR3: TGTGCCAGTAGTATAGATGTTAGGAGCTCCTACAATGAGCAGTTCTTC. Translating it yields CASSIDVRSSYNEQFF.

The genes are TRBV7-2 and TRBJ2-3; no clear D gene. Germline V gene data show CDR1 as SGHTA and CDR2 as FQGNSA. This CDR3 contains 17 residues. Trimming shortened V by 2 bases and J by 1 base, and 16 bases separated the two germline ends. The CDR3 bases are TGTGCCAGCAGCTTAAGGTGGGCGAGTCAAGGCACAGATACGCAGTATTTT. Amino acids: CASSLRWASQGTDTQYF.

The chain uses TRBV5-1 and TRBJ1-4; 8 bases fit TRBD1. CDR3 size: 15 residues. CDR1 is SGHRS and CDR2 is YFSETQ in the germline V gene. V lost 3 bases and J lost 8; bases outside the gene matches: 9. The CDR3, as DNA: TGCGCCAGCAGCTCCAGCCAGGGGGCACGCGAAAAACTGTTTTTT. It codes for CASSSSQGAREKLFF.

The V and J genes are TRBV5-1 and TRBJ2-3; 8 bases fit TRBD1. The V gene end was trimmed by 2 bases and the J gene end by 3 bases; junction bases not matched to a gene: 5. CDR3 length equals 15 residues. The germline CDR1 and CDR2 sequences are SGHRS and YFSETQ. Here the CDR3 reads CASSFRGQVTDTQYF. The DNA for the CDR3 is TGCGCCAGCAGCTTCAGGGGGCAGGTGACAGATACGCAGTATTTT.

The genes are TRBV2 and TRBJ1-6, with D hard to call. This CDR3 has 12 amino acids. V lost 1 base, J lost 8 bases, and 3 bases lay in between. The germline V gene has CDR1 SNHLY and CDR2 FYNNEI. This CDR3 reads CASSEGDSPLHF. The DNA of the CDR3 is TGTGCCAGCAGTGAAGGCGATTCACCCCTCCACTTT. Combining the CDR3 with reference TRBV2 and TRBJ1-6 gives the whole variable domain EPEVTQTPSHQVTQMGQEVILRCVPISNHLYFYWYRQILGQKVEFLVSFYNNEISEKSEIFDDQFSVERPDGSNFTLKIRSTKLEDSAMYFCASSEGDSPLHFGNGTRLTVT.

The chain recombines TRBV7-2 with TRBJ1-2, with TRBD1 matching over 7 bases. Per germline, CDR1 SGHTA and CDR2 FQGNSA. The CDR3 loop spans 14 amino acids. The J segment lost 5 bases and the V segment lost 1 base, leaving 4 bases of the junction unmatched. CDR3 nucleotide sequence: TGTGCCAGCAGCTTAGGGGGACAGCAATATGGCTACACCTTC. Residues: CASSLGGQQYGYTF.

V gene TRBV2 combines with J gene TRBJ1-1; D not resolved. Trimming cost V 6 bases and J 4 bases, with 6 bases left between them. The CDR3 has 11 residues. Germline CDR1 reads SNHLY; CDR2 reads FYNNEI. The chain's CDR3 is CASRSGTEAFF. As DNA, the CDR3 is TGTGCCAGCAGATCAGGCACTGAAGCTTTCTTT.

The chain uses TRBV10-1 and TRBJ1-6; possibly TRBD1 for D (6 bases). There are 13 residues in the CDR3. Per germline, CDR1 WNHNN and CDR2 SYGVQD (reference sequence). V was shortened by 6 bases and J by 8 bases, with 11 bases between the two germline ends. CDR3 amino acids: CASSDYRDSPLHF. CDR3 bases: TGCGCCAGCAGCGATTACAGGGATTCACCCCTCCACTTT.

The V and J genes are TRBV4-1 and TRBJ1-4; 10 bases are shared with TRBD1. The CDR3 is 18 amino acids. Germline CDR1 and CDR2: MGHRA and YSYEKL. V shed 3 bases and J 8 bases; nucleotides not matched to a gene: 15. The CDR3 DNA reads TGCGCCAGCAGCCATCCGACGGGTGGGACAGGGGTTCGCGAAAAACTGTTTTTT. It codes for CASSHPTGGTGVREKLFF.

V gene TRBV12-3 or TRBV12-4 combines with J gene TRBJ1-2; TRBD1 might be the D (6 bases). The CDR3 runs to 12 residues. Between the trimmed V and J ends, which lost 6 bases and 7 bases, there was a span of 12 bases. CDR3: CASRTTGLGYTF. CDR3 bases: TGTGCCAGCAGGACTACAGGGCTTGGCTACACCTTC.

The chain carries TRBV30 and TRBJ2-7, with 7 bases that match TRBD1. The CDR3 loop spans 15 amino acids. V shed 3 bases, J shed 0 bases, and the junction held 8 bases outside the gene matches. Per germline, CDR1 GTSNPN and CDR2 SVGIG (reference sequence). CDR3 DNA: TGTGCCTGGAGCTCCGGGACAGACTACTCCTACGAGCAGTACGTC. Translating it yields CAWSSGTDYSYEQYV.

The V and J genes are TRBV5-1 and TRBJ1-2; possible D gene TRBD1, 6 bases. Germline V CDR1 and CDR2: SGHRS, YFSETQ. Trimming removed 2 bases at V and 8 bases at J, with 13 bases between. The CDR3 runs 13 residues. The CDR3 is CASSLSAGEGYTF. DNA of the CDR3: TGCGCCAGCAGCTTATCGGCAGGGGAGGGCTACACCTTC.